One sample yielded the 16 T cell receptor beta chains listed below, sequenced in a study of cytotoxic CD8 clonotypes in ibrutinib-treated CLL (dated by TCRdb to the early 2020s). Library preparation used the immunoSEQ multiplex PCR assay. This immuneACCESS table, as held by TCRdb, lists in-frame sequences with V and J called but not all clones. Of the missing ones, under half trace to an unresolved V gene in checked studies; the others have no known cause. This sample has fewer than 400,000 clones in its table, and 60% to 80% of those were observed once. The ten largest clones capture around 6.6% of the sample. The sequencing here drew on PBMCs, taken after 36 months of ibrutinib treatment. Receptor source: a human donor with chronic lymphocytic leukemia.

The CDR3 region has the DNA TGTGCCAGCTCCCTTACTAGCGGGGGGAGCTCCTACAATGAGCAGTTCTTC. The encoded protein is CASSLTSGGSSYNEQFF. This chain uses TRBV18 with TRBJ2-1, with 12 bases lining up with TRBD2. CDR1 is KGHSH and CDR2 is LQKENI in the germline V gene. Losses at the gene ends were 6 bases for V and 0 bases for J; bases not matched to a gene: 6. The CDR3 runs 17 residues.

The V call is TRBV28, the J call TRBJ2-1; D is ambiguous. The V end lost 6 bases, the J end lost 9 bases, and 15 bases lay between the germline ends. The CDR3 is 13 amino acids. The germline gives CDR1 MDHEN, CDR2 SYDVKM. The CDR3 loop is CASRLAFSGEQFF. For the CDR3, the DNA is TGTGCCAGCAGGCTGGCTTTTAGTGGTGAGCAGTTCTTC.

The genes are TRBV2 and TRBJ1-1; D gene unclear. Per the germline V gene, CDR1 is SNHLY and CDR2 is FYNNEI. Trimming removed 4 bases from V and 0 bases from J, with 9 bases in between. This CDR3 comprises 14 residues. CDR3 in DNA: TGTGCCAGCAGTGGCCCCAGGTTGAACACTGAAGCTTTCTTT. Residues: CASSGPRLNTEAFF. The whole variable domain, remainder taken from reference TRBV2 and TRBJ1-1, is EPEVTQTPSHQVTQMGQEVILRCVPISNHLYFYWYRQILGQKVEFLVSFYNNEISEKSEIFDDQFSVERPDGSNFTLKIRSTKLEDSAMYFCASSGPRLNTEAFFGQGTRLTVV.

J is TRBJ1-2 and V is TRBV19; a possible D gene is TRBD1 (6 bases). V lost 5 bases to trimming and J lost 8 bases, with 24 bases between them. Germline CDR1 reads LNHDA; CDR2 reads SQIVND (reference sequence). This CDR3 is built from 16 residues. CDR3 nucleotide sequence: TGTGCCAGTAGTGTCTCCCCGGGACACGGATCGGGGGGCTACACCTTC. Residues: CASSVSPGHGSGGYTF.

The rearrangement uses TRBV10-3 and TRBJ1-2; D is undetermined. The CDR3 extends over 10 amino acids. The germline V gene has CDR1 ENHRY and CDR2 SYGVKD. V lost 4 bases and J 8 bases, leaving 5 bases between the germline ends. CDR3 nucleotide sequence: TGTGCCATCAGTGGCAGAGGCTACACCTTC. Translated: CAISGRGYTF.

The chain carries TRBV6-1 and TRBJ1-5; D gene uncertain. Germline V gene data show CDR1 as MNHNS and CDR2 as SASEGT. Trimming took off 1 base at V and 9 bases at J, with 7 bases between the two ends. The length of the CDR3 is 12 residues. The CDR3 reads CASSEGLRPQHF. In nucleotides, the CDR3 is TGTGCCAGCAGTGAAGGGCTCCGGCCCCAGCATTTT.

This clone was seen once. The chain employs TRBV7-2 and TRBJ2-7; either TRBD1 or TRBD2 may fit D (5 bases each). Deletions cut 4 bases from V and 1 base from J, with 14 bases between. This CDR3 has 15 residues. Per the germline V gene, CDR1 is SGHTA and CDR2 is FQGNSA. The CDR3: CASSSRDGWSYEQYF. In DNA form, the CDR3 reads TGTGCCAGCAGCTCCCGGGACGGATGGTCCTACGAGCAGTACTTC.

The chain has TRBV2 and TRBJ1-2, with unresolved D. V lost 7 bases, J lost 0 bases, and 21 bases lay in between. Looked up from germline, CDR1 is SNHLY and CDR2 is FYNNEI. The CDR3 is made up of 17 amino acids. CDR3 bases: TGTGCCAGCAACAAGAAGGGTTTTGAGGGCGCTAACTATGGCTACACCTTC. Protein sequence: CASNKKGFEGANYGYTF.

V gene TRBV29-1 combines with J gene TRBJ2-4; a possible D gene is TRBD1 (6 bases). The CDR3 has 15 residues. V dropped 5 bases and J dropped 1 base, with 15 bases sitting between them. The germline CDR1 and CDR2 sequences are SQVTM and ANQGSEA. CDR3 sequence: CSVPLTGSAKNIQYF. CDR3 DNA: TGCAGCGTTCCCCTCACAGGGTCGGCCAAAAACATTCAGTACTTC.

This clone has just a few counts. The gene calls are TRBV18 and TRBJ2-6; unclear D gene. Germline values: CDR1 KGHSH, CDR2 LQKENI. The CDR3 totals 14 residues. V lost 4 bases, J lost 0 bases, and 4 bases lay in between. The CDR3 DNA reads as TGTGCCAGCTCACGATACTCTGGGGCCAACGTCCTGACTTTC. This translates into CASSRYSGANVLTF.

The chain joins TRBV18 to TRBJ1-2, with TRBD1 as a possible D gene (6 bases). V was clipped by 3 bases and J by 3 bases, with 11 bases between them. CDR3 length: 14 amino acids. CDR1 is KGHSH and CDR2 is LQKENI in the germline V gene. CDR3 sequence reads: CASSPRGNYYGYTF. The CDR3 coding sequence is TGTGCCAGCTCACCCAGGGGAAATTACTATGGCTACACCTTC.

The V and J genes are TRBV28 and TRBJ2-1; maybe TRBD2 (6 bases). Looked up from germline, CDR1 is MDHEN and CDR2 is SYDVKM. Trimming took 7 bases from V and 0 from J, leaving 10 bases between them. This CDR3 has 14 residues. The CDR3 nucleotides read TGTGCCAGCAATGGACTATTCTCCTACAATGAGCAGTTCTTC. Residues: CASNGLFSYNEQFF.

This rearrangement joins TRBV27 to TRBJ2-4; possibly TRBD2 for D (6 bases). CDR3 length equals 11 residues. Looked up from germline, CDR1 is MNHEY and CDR2 is SMNVEV (reference sequence). The V end lost 6 bases, the J end lost 11 bases, and 11 bases lay between the germline ends. This CDR3 is CASRRGKLQYF. DNA of the CDR3: TGTGCCAGCAGGCGGGGAAAACTTCAGTACTTC.

V usage is TRBV11-2 and J usage is TRBJ2-1, with 8 nucleotides matching TRBD2. The germline gives CDR1 SGHAT, CDR2 FQNNGV. This CDR3 is built from 15 residues. With V trimmed by 1 base and J by 5 bases, 4 bases remained unmatched. As DNA, the CDR3 is TGTGCCAGCAGCTTAGCAGCGGGGGACCACAATGAGCAGTTCTTC. It specifies CASSLAAGDHNEQFF.

The CDR3 here is CASSLTGGNYGYTF. The CDR3, as DNA: TGTGCCAGCAGCTTGACAGGGGGTAACTATGGCTACACCTTC. The chain joins TRBV7-8 to TRBJ1-2; 9 bases line up with TRBD1. Germline trimming cut 3 bases from V and 1 base from J; bases unmatched to any gene: 0. The CDR3 is 14 residues long. CDR1 is SGHVS, CDR2 FQNEAQ, per germline.

In its sample, this clone was seen many times. This chain joins TRBV12-5 and TRBJ1-5, with no clear D. Trimming left V 5 bases short and J 7 bases short, with 6 bases between. This CDR3 spans 11 amino acids. Germline V gives CDR1 LGHNT, CDR2 FRNRAP. This chain's CDR3 is CASGPRQPQHF. The CDR3 coding sequence is TGTGCTAGTGGTCCAAGACAGCCCCAGCATTTT.